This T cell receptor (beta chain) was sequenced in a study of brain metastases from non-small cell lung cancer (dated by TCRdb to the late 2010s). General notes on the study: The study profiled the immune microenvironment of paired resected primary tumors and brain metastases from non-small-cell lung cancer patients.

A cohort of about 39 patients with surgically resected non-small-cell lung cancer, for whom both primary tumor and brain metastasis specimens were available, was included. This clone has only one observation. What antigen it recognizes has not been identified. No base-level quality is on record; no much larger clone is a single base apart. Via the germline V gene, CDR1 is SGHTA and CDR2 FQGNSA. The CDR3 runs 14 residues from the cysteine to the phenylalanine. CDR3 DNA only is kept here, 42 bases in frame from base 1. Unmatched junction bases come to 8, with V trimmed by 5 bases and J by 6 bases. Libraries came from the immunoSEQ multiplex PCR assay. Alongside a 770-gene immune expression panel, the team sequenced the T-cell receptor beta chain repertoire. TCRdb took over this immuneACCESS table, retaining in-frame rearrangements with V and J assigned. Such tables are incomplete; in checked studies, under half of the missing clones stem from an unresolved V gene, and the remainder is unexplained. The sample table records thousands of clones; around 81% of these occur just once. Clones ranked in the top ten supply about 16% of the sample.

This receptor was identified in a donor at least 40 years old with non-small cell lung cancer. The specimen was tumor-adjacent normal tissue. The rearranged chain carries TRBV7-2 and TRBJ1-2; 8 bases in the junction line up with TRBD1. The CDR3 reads CASSRTQGVDGYTF. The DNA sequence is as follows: TGTGCCAGCAGCCGTACACAGGGGGTGGATGGCTACACCTTC.